Below are 4 T cell receptor beta chains sequenced from a single sample in a study of T cells in Graves' hyperthyroidism and ophthalmopathy. RNA transcripts yielded amplified TCR beta CDR3 regions. First-round RT-PCR of the TCR CDR3 relied on the HTBI primer set. One entry per CDR3 protein results from TCRdb running MiXCR on the multiplex PCR reads. The sample shows about 290,000 distinct CDR3 sequences, roughly 13% of them seen only once. The sequenced sample was blood. The receptors were sampled from a woman aged 40 to 49 with Graves' hyperthyroidism.

There are many counts of this clonotype. The chain combines TRBV2 with TRBJ2-5; D not resolved. The CDR3 has 13 amino acids. Germline CDR1 is SNHLY and CDR2 is FYNNEI. Trimming removed 4 bases at V and 3 bases at J, with 9 bases between. The CDR3 sequence: CASSVYLEETQYF. CDR3 bases: TGTGCCAGCAGTGTATACCTTGAAGAGACCCAGTACTTC.

In this sample, this clonotype turned up many times. At one end the junction does not follow the germline gene, possibly because of a read error. This chain joins TRBV20-1 and TRBJ1-3; perhaps TRBD1 as D (6 bases). Germline CDR1 reads DFQATT; CDR2 reads SNEGSKA (reference sequence). The CDR3 has 14 residues. CDR3 nucleotides: TGCAGTGCCAGAGGGGGGGCAACTGGAAACACCATATATTTT. This gives the protein CSARGGATGNTIYF.

This clonotype has just a few counts. V and J are TRBV3-1 and TRBJ2-7; no reliable D call. Trimming removed 8 bases at V and 7 bases at J, with 15 bases between. The length of the CDR3 is 12 residues. In germline, CDR1 is LGHDT, CDR2 YNNKEL (reference sequence). CDR3 residues: CASLFSGWEQYF. The CDR3 nucleotides read TGTGCCAGCCTTTTTAGTGGTTGGGAGCAGTACTTC.

This clonotype was observed at least ten times. The rearrangement joins TRBV12-5 to TRBJ1-5; TRBD1 might be the D (5 bases). The germline gives CDR1 LGHNT, CDR2 FRNRAP. Trimming took 0 bases from V and 3 from J, leaving 15 bases between them. The CDR3 covers 17 residues. The CDR3 here is CASGLVVRGRANQPQHF. The CDR3, as DNA: TGTGCTAGTGGTTTGGTAGTAAGGGGCAGGGCCAATCAGCCCCAGCATTTT. Variable domain in full (rest from reference TRBV12-5 and TRBJ1-5): DARVTQTPRHKVTEMGQEVTMRCQPILGHNTVFWYRQTMMQGLELLAYFRNRAPLDDSGMPKDRFSAEMPDATLATLKIQPSEPRDSAVYFCASGLVVRGRANQPQHFGDGTRLSIL.